This T cell receptor beta chain was sequenced for a study of blood T cell repertoires in COVID-19 (dated by TCRdb to the early 2020s). For the wider study: The collaborator samples originated in the United States, Italy and Spain and spanned the acute and convalescent phases of COVID-19. The prospective study material was composed of cDNA or gDNA derived from T cells, B-cell-depleted T cells, or PBMCs. Subjects who had been exposed to COVID-19, were actively infected with it, or had recovered from it provided the deeply sampled blood TCRbeta repertoires that made up the dataset. The repertoires were released in a freely available public database intended as a resource for research on the immune response to SARS-CoV-2. The samples were drawn from the first 160 participants of the ongoing ImmuneRACE study and from some 1,300 subjects provided by 6 global collaborators. A de-identified subject ID, COVID-19 status, age in years and sex were almost always included in the sample metadata. Where available, HLA class I and class II types were obtained from metadata supplied by the sample provider rather than from assay-based typing. Broader findings and caveats from the paper: Clinical and demographic metadata were provided uncurated, with the amount varying by source and participant.

In the prospective study, participants were 18 to 89 years old, resided in about two dozen geographic areas of the United States, and were enrolled through a virtual design. Cohort assignment in the prospective study relied on participant-reported clinical history from a screening survey and a study questionnaire. In the prospective study, mobile phlebotomists collected whole blood, serum and a nasopharyngeal or oropharyngeal swab from each participant. Participants in the prospective study had the option to provide additional blood draws and questionnaires over an approximately 2-month period. Prospective study blood samples were shipped either frozen or at room temperature before DNA extraction. TCRbeta CDR3 regions were amplified from genomic DNA using the immunoSEQ Assay, a bias-controlled multiplex PCR. In the source study's methods: Within the assay, amplification of reference gene primers was used to estimate how many nucleated cells each sample contained. To quantify the absolute abundance of each unique TCRbeta CDR3 rearrangement, sequence reads were collapsed and filtered. For each sample, productive Simpson clonality was calculated by taking the square root of Simpson's diversity index across productive rearrangements. TCRdb's version of the immuneACCESS table is confined to in-frame rearrangements and falls short of the full clone set. An unresolved V gene accounts for under half of the shortfall where checked; the remainder is of unknown origin. For V, J and clone size, that table is used; D and trimming come from the DNA. Recorded for this sample are 200,000 to 250,000 clones; roughly 89% of them occurred a single time. Around 3.8% of the sample is held by the ten biggest clonotypes.

Measured from the cysteine to the phenylalanine, the CDR3 is 11 residues long. Here the CDR3 DNA is all that survives: 33 bases in frame from base 1. Reading the germline V gene (reference sequence) gives CDR1 DFQATT and CDR2 SNEGSKA. The junction shows trimming of 1 base on V and 8 bases on J, plus 8 bases between the germline ends. For this clone: It lacks a known antigen. Base qualities are not recorded, but no much larger clone differs from it by a single base.

Input material: PBMCs or T cells enriched from blood (not recorded which). The rearrangement combines TRBV20-1 with TRBJ1-2, with a weak D call of TRBD1 (5 bases match). The sequence was collected from a woman aged 40 to 50 with acute COVID-19. The CDR3 loop reads CSARVRAGYTF. The DNA is as follows: TGCAGTGCTAGAGTCAGGGCCGGCTACACCTTC.